What follows are 20 T cell receptor beta chains derived from one specimen sequenced in a study of CD8 T cells in ankylosing spondylitis. TCRdb used MiXCR to reprocess the 5' RACE reads, holding one entry per CDR3 protein. The sample includes a few hundred thousand distinct CDR3 sequences, 15% to 20% of them seen just once. The sequenced sample consisted of blood, either unsorted or a sorted T cell fraction (not recorded which). The receptors come from a male donor with ankylosing spondylitis or in good health (not recorded which).

This clonotype was found a few times. CDR3 region: CASSLATGEGLADPYNEQFF. CDR3 in DNA: TGCGCCAGCAGCTTGGCCACGGGAGAGGGACTAGCGGACCCCTACAATGAGCAGTTCTTC. The rearrangement uses TRBV5-1 and TRBJ2-1; 11 nucleotides agree with TRBD2. Germline CDR1 and CDR2: SGHRS and YFSETQ. This CDR3 has 20 residues. The V and J ends lost 0 bases and 2 bases, in that order; junction bases with no gene match: 13.

The genes are TRBV9 and TRBJ2-2; tentatively, D is TRBD1 or TRBD2 (5 bases each). CDR1 is SGDLS and CDR2 is YYNGEE in the germline V gene. There are 14 residues in the CDR3. Trimming pared 0 bases from V and 6 bases from J, leaving 9 bases between. Here the CDR3 reads CASSVGGSPGELFF. CDR3 sequence (DNA): TGTGCCAGCAGCGTAGGGGGGAGCCCCGGGGAGCTGTTTTTT.

This clonotype was seen a handful of times. This chain links TRBV27 with TRBJ1-1; TRBD1 agrees at 7 bases. The V segment lost 7 bases and the J segment 0 bases; nucleotides outside the gene matches: 17. The CDR3 is 18 amino acids. CDR1 MNHEY and CDR2 SMNVEV come from the germline V gene (reference sequence). CDR3 residues: CASTPNLKGQPMNTEAFF. CDR3 nucleotide sequence: TGTGCCAGCACTCCCAACCTGAAGGGACAGCCCATGAACACTGAAGCTTTCTTT.

This clonotype was detected many times. V is TRBV4-1 and J is TRBJ2-1, with TRBD2 matching 13 bases. Trimming removed 4 bases from V and 0 bases from J; junction bases left unmatched: 3. This CDR3 has 17 amino acids. From germline, CDR1 is MGHRA and CDR2 YSYEKL. This CDR3 is CASSPRTSGGSYNEQFF. CDR3 nucleotides: TGCGCCAGCAGCCCCCGGACTAGCGGGGGCTCCTACAATGAGCAGTTCTTC.

The genes are TRBV20-1 and TRBJ2-1; TRBD2 agrees at 8 bases. The CDR3 extends over 17 amino acids. V lost 1 base, J lost 1 base, and 9 bases stayed unmatched. Germline V gives CDR1 DFQATT, CDR2 SNEGSKA (reference sequence). The CDR3 region is CSARGPGKRESYNEQFF. Written as DNA, the CDR3 is TGCAGTGCTAGAGGCCCTGGGAAGCGGGAGTCCTACAATGAGCAGTTCTTC.

The chain joins TRBV7-2 to TRBJ2-5; D remains ambiguous. The CDR3 length is 16 residues. Germline V gene sequence: CDR1 SGHTA, CDR2 FQGNSA. The V end was cut by 0 bases, the J end by 5 bases, with 16 bases between. This chain's CDR3 is CASSLASWAVRETQYF. The DNA of the CDR3 is TGTGCCAGCAGCTTAGCGAGTTGGGCTGTCCGGGAGACCCAGTACTTC.

The CDR3 DNA follows: TGTGCCAGCAGCCTCCAAGGGGAGGCCTACAATGAGCAGTTCTTC. Residues: CASSLQGEAYNEQFF. The chain links TRBV6-2 or TRBV6-3 to TRBJ2-1, with D possibly matching TRBD2 (6 bases). Germline V gene sequence: CDR1 MNHEY, CDR2 SVGEGT. The CDR3 runs 15 residues. V lost 6 bases, J lost 2 bases, and 14 bases lay in between.

In the case of this clonotype: An end of the junction differs from the germline gene, which may be a read error. The V call is TRBV12-3 or TRBV12-4, the J call TRBJ2-2; unclear D gene. The CDR3 covers 11 residues. The CDR3 is CATSKTGELFF. CDR3 DNA sequence: TGTGCCACCTCGAAGACCGGGGAGCTGTTTTTT.

Written as DNA, the CDR3 is TGCGCCAGCAGCTCCCGACAGGATAACTACGAGCAGTACTTC. Translating it yields CASSSRQDNYEQYF. The genes are TRBV5-1 and TRBJ2-7, with D perhaps matching TRBD1 (6 bases). Between the trimmed V and J ends, which lost 3 bases and 3 bases, there was a span of 13 bases. Germline CDR1 is SGHRS and CDR2 is YFSETQ. The CDR3 is 14 residues long.

The chain employs TRBV28 and TRBJ2-7, with D hard to call. The CDR3 length is 14 residues. Germline V gene lookup returns CDR1 MDHEN and CDR2 SYDVKM. Trimming stripped 2 bases from V and 3 bases from J, with 11 bases between. CDR3 loop: CASSLETTSYEQYF. CDR3 DNA sequence: TGTGCCAGCAGTTTAGAGACAACGAGCTACGAGCAGTACTTC.

This clonotype was observed a handful of times. The chain combines TRBV29-1 with TRBJ1-1; TRBD1 matches 8 bases. Germline trimming cut 6 bases from V and 4 bases from J; bases unmatched to any gene: 7. Germline CDR1 is SQVTM and CDR2 is ANQGSEA. This CDR3 is built from 13 residues. The CDR3 protein is CSVETGEATEAFF. The CDR3, as DNA: TGCAGCGTGGAGACAGGGGAGGCCACTGAAGCTTTCTTT.

This clonotype appeared a few times. The rearrangement links TRBV7-9 to TRBJ2-5; possible D gene TRBD1, 6 bases. The V gene's germline CDR1 is SEHNR and CDR2 FQNEAQ (reference sequence). This CDR3 region has 15 residues. Deletions cut 4 bases from V and 1 base from J, with 13 bases between. CDR3 coding DNA: TGTGCCAGCAGCTCCCGGACAGAACTCCAAGAGACCCAGTACTTC. This gives the protein CASSSRTELQETQYF.

Only a few counts were recorded for this clonotype. V gene TRBV4-1 combines with J gene TRBJ2-7; 7 bases align to TRBD2. Trimming removed 0 bases from V and 8 bases from J; junction bases left unmatched: 7. The germline CDR1 and CDR2 sequences are MGHRA and YSYEKL. CDR3 length: 14 residues. The CDR3, as DNA: TGCGCCAGCAGCCAAGAGGGAGGGCGTTCCAAGCAGTACTTC. Amino acids: CASSQEGGRSKQYF.

The table lists this clonotype with many counts. The chain is built from TRBV4-1 and TRBJ2-2; no clear D gene. The V gene's germline CDR1 is MGHRA and CDR2 YSYEKL. V was shortened by 3 bases and J by 1 base, with 9 bases between the two germline ends. CDR3 length: 15 amino acids. The CDR3, as DNA: TGCGCCAGCAGCCACGCGACTCTGAACACCGGGGAGCTGTTTTTT. This codes for CASSHATLNTGELFF.

In its sample, this clonotype was seen many times. The rearrangement links TRBV5-1 to TRBJ2-3; the D call may be TRBD1 or TRBD2 (5 bases each). Germline CDR1 and CDR2: SGHRS and YFSETQ. This CDR3 comprises 15 residues. V was trimmed by 0 bases and J by 2 bases, leaving 10 bases between them. The CDR3 DNA reads TGCGCCAGCAGCTTGGAGGGGAGTTTCACAGATACGCAGTATTTT. Its protein product is CASSLEGSFTDTQYF.

This clonotype was observed a few times. The rearrangement joins TRBV5-1 to TRBJ2-3; 8 nucleotides align to TRBD2. V shed 1 base and J 1 base; nucleotides not matched to a gene: 2. This CDR3 comprises 15 residues. Per germline, CDR1 SGHRS and CDR2 YFSETQ. CDR3 DNA sequence: TGCGCCAGCAGCTTGATCGGGAGGGGCACAGATACGCAGTATTTT. Amino acid sequence: CASSLIGRGTDTQYF.

This clonotype was seen only a few times. The J gene is TRBJ2-3, the V gene TRBV4-1; a possible D gene is TRBD1 (5 bases). This CDR3 has 15 amino acids. The ends were cut back, 6 bases at V and 5 bases at J, with 18 bases in the middle. Looked up from germline, CDR1 is MGHRA and CDR2 is YSYEKL. The CDR3 loop is CASSSTVTGVDTQYF. The CDR3, as DNA: TGCGCCAGCAGTTCGACTGTCACAGGAGTAGATACGCAGTATTTT.

This clonotype appeared a few times. The chain joins TRBV21-1 to TRBJ2-7. TRBV21-1 is a known pseudogene. The CDR3 totals 16 residues. In DNA, the CDR3 is TGTGCCAGCAGCAAAGGTCCGGACAGGGGCACCTACGAGCAGTACTTC. It specifies CASSKGPDRGTYEQYF.

This clonotype was detected a few times. The rearrangement joins TRBV7-3 to TRBJ2-7, with 9 bases aligning to TRBD1. The CDR3 length is 15 residues. CDR1 and CDR2 from the germline V gene are SGHTA and FQGTGA. Germline trimming cut 4 bases from V and 5 bases from J; bases unmatched to any gene: 9. This CDR3 reads CASSSSGTGYNEQYF. CDR3 coding DNA: TGTGCCAGCAGCTCCTCTGGGACAGGGTACAACGAGCAGTACTTC. The full variable domain, rest sourced from reference TRBV7-3 and TRBJ2-7, is GAGVSQTPSNKVTEKGKYVELRCDPISGHTALYWYRQSLGQGPEFLIYFQGTGAADDSGLPNDRFFAVRPEGSVSTLKIQRTERGDSAVYLCASSSSGTGYNEQYFGPGTRLTVT.

In this sample, this clonotype turned up a few times. The chain joins TRBV4-1 to TRBJ2-7, with D possibly being TRBD1 (7 bases). CDR1 MGHRA and CDR2 YSYEKL come from the germline V gene. Trimming stripped 1 base from V and 1 base from J, with 14 bases between. This CDR3 region has 16 residues. The DNA for the CDR3 is TGCGCCAGCAGCCAAGTCCTCCAGGGGGGTTCCTACGAGCAGTACTTC. It encodes CASSQVLQGGSYEQYF.